Shown below are 14 T cell receptor beta chains from a single sample sequenced in a study of response to subunit inactivated influenza vaccine. Using its own MiXCR run on the RT-PCR reads, TCRdb lists one record per CDR3 protein. The top ten hold approximately 11% of the sample, which has fewer than 200,000 distinct CDR3 sequences, about 10% seen once. Material: non-naive T cells sorted from PBMCs, obtained on the day of vaccination. These receptors all come from a man over 45 who received an inactivated influenza vaccine.

This clonotype was counted at least ten times. V is TRBV30 and J is TRBJ2-7, with unresolved D. The CDR3 contains 12 residues. CDR1 GTSNPN and CDR2 SVGIG come from the germline V gene (reference sequence). The V and J ends lost 5 bases and 3 bases respectively, with 11 bases between them. The CDR3 sequence is CAWGPKGYEQYF. CDR3 in DNA: TGTGCCTGGGGCCCCAAGGGCTACGAGCAGTACTTC.

The sample holds a few counts of this clonotype. This chain links TRBV7-2 with TRBJ2-7; TRBD2 agrees at 11 bases. The ends lost 3 bases at V and 0 bases at J; junction bases unmatched: 7. CDR1 is SGHTA and CDR2 is FQGNSA in the germline V gene. The CDR3 is made up of 17 amino acids. DNA for the CDR3: TGTGCCAGCAGCTTCTTAGCTAGCGGGAGGAGCTCCTACGAGCAGTACTTC. Translating it yields CASSFLASGRSSYEQYF.

The CDR3 nucleotides read TGTGCCAGCAGTCCCTACAGGGGCTTGGATGGCTACACCTTC. The encoded protein is CASSPYRGLDGYTF. V gene TRBV28 combines with J gene TRBJ1-2; TRBD1 aligns across 7 bases. Germline loops: CDR1 MDHEN, CDR2 SYDVKM. The V and J ends lost 5 bases and 6 bases, in that order; junction bases with no gene match: 9. The CDR3 sequence is 14 residues long.

The chain carries TRBV15 and TRBJ2-5, with TRBD2 as a possible D gene (6 bases). Germline V gene lookup returns CDR1 LNHNV and CDR2 YYDKDF (reference sequence). The CDR3 has 14 amino acids. The V gene lost 4 bases and the J gene lost 7 bases, with 16 bases spanning the gap. The CDR3 sequence is CATSKQLAPWTQYF. In DNA, the CDR3 is TGTGCCACCAGCAAGCAACTAGCTCCGTGGACCCAGTACTTC.

This clonotype was seen a few times. The gene calls are TRBV6-1 and TRBJ2-6, with D possibly being TRBD1 (6 bases). This CDR3 has 18 amino acids. V was shortened by 6 bases and J by 1 base, with 19 bases between the two germline ends. Germline CDR1 is MNHNS and CDR2 is SASEGT. The CDR3 sequence is CASRRHRATGSGANVLTF. Here the CDR3 DNA reads TGTGCCAGCAGAAGACACCGGGCCACAGGGTCTGGGGCCAACGTCCTGACTTTC.

This clonotype was recorded many times. The rearrangement uses TRBV7-9 and TRBJ2-2; a possible D gene is TRBD2 (5 bases). Between the trimmed V and J ends, which lost 0 bases and 0 bases, there was a span of 8 bases. This CDR3 is 16 amino acids long. Germline lookup yields CDR1 SEHNR and CDR2 FQNEAQ (reference sequence). The CDR3 DNA reads TGTGCCAGCAGCTTAGCCCCGGGGACGAACACCGGGGAGCTGTTTTTT. Amino acids: CASSLAPGTNTGELFF.

This chain links TRBV6-2 or TRBV6-3 with TRBJ2-7; 7 nucleotides align to TRBD1. In germline, CDR1 is MNHEY, CDR2 SVGEGT. The CDR3 contains 15 residues. V lost 3 bases to trimming and J lost 4 bases; unmatched junction nucleotides: 9. The DNA for the CDR3 is TGTGCCAGCAGTTATCGGGAACAGGGGCCTTACGAGCAGTACTTC. It translates to CASSYREQGPYEQYF.

This clonotype has at least ten counts. The V and J genes are TRBV27 and TRBJ2-1; 8 bases match TRBD2. From germline, CDR1 is MNHEY and CDR2 SMNVEV (reference sequence). The CDR3 contains 15 residues. J was trimmed by 12 bases and V by 5 bases; bases with no gene match: 15. CDR3 residues: CASSKLAGSRVGQFF. DNA for the CDR3: TGTGCCAGCAGTAAGCTAGCGGGTAGCCGAGTCGGGCAGTTCTTC.

This chain connects TRBV24-1 to TRBJ2-2; TRBD2 agrees at 13 bases. Germline V CDR1 and CDR2: KGHDR, SFDVKD. V dropped 6 bases and J dropped 6; count of bases not matched to a gene: 12. This CDR3 is built from 18 residues. The CDR3 region is CATSSRQGGLAGAGELFF. CDR3 in DNA: TGTGCCACCAGTTCGCGACAGGGTGGACTAGCGGGAGCCGGGGAGCTGTTTTTT.

In its sample, this clonotype was seen a few times. This chain links TRBV18 with TRBJ2-5; 10 positions agree with TRBD2. The CDR3 is 16 residues long. CDR1 and CDR2 from the germline V gene are KGHSH and LQKENI. After removal of 0 bases from V and 3 bases from J, the junction contained 4 bases not matched to a gene. CDR3 residues: CASSPPLLAGEETQYF. The CDR3, as DNA: TGTGCCAGCTCACCACCCCTTCTAGCGGGGGAAGAGACCCAGTACTTC.

The V call is TRBV3-1, the J call TRBJ2-1, with 9 bases fitting TRBD2. J was trimmed by 10 bases and V by 4 bases; bases with no gene match: 14. The CDR3 totals 16 residues. CDR1 and CDR2 from the germline V gene are LGHDT and YNNKEL (reference sequence). This chain's CDR3 is CASSPWAAGGGVEQFF. The CDR3 DNA reads as TGTGCCAGCAGCCCCTGGGCGGCGGGGGGGGGCGTCGAGCAGTTCTTC.

The chain uses TRBV28 and TRBJ2-7; the match to TRBD1 covers 9 bases. J lost 4 bases, V lost 3 bases, and 10 bases had no gene match. The CDR3 is made up of 16 amino acids. In germline, CDR1 is MDHEN, CDR2 SYDVKM. CDR3 protein: CASSLGYRGRGYEQYF. The CDR3 nucleotides read TGTGCCAGCAGTTTGGGCTACAGGGGGCGCGGGTACGAGCAGTACTTC.

In DNA, the CDR3 is TGTGCCAGCAGCCACGCACGTCCCGCTAGCGGGCCAGATACGCAGTATTTT. Its translation: CASSHARPASGPDTQYF. V gene TRBV6-1 combines with J gene TRBJ2-3, with TRBD2 matching over 8 bases. CDR3 length equals 17 residues. V dropped 6 bases and J dropped 4; count of bases not matched to a gene: 15. Germline V gene sequence: CDR1 MNHNS, CDR2 SASEGT.

The V call is TRBV20-1, the J call TRBJ1-4, with unresolved D. Deletions cut 4 bases from V and 7 bases from J, with 13 bases between. The V gene's germline CDR1 is DFQATT and CDR2 SNEGSKA (reference sequence). The CDR3 spans 13 residues. As DNA, the CDR3 is TGCAGTGCTATTCGACAAACGGGTGAAAAACTGTTTTTT. It codes for CSAIRQTGEKLFF.